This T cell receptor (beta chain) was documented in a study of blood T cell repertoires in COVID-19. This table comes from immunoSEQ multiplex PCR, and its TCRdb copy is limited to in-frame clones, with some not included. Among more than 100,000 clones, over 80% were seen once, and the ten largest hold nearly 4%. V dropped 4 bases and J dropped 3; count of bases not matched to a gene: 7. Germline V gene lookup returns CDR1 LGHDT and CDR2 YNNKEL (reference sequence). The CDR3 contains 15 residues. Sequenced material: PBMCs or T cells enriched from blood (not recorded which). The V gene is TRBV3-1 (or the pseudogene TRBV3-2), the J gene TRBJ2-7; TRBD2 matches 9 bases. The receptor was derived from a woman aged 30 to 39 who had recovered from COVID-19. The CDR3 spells CASSRLAGASYEQYF. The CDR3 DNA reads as TGTGCCAGCAGCCGGTTAGCGGGAGCTAGCTACGAGCAGTACTTC.